A single sample gave rise to the 32 T cell receptor beta chains below, sequenced in a study of T cell clonality in common variable immunodeficiency. Measured with immunoSEQ multiplex PCR; TCRdb has only the in-frame clones, and not every one. The profile covers some 52,000 clones, none occurring a single time. Sequenced input: peripheral blood mononuclear cells. The receptors stem from a person aged 18 to 70 in good health.

This clone has ten or more counts. The read is 3 residues too short to cover the CDR3 end, so that end is filled in from the germline J gene. The chain is built from TRBV5-4 and TRBJ2-3; 10 positions agree with TRBD2. CDR3 length equals 16 residues. V lost 1 base to trimming and J lost 6 bases; unmatched junction nucleotides: 8. Germline V gives CDR1 SGHNT, CDR2 YYREEE (reference sequence). The covered CDR3 bases are TGTGCCAGCAGCTTGACGGGACTAGCGAGGAGGGATACG. It codes for CASSLTGLARRDT. The complete CDR3 reads CASSLTGLARRDTQYF.

This clone occurred many times. The read ends 3 residues early relative to the CDR3; the germline J gene fills the gap. The rearrangement joins TRBV19 to TRBJ2-7, with 8 bases matching TRBD1. Germline V gene lookup returns CDR1 LNHDA and CDR2 SQIVND (reference sequence). The V segment lost 6 bases and the J segment 0 bases; nucleotides outside the gene matches: 7. This CDR3 comprises 15 residues. The DNA read from the CDR3 is TGTGCCAGTAGGGCCGTGGACAGGGACTCCTACGAG. Protein product: CASRAVDRDSYE. The entire CDR3 protein reads CASRAVDRDSYEQYF.

This clone has at least ten counts. The CDR3 is cut off 3 residues early in the read; its end comes from the germline J gene. The chain has TRBV4-1 and TRBJ2-1; no firm D call. The CDR3 has 13 residues. V lost 4 bases and J lost 3, with 7 bases in between. CDR1 is MGHRA, CDR2 YSYEKL, per germline. This CDR3 is CASSPVRYNEQFF. The covered CDR3 bases are TGCGCCAGCAGCCCCGTCCGCTACAATGAG.

As concerns this clone: The observed sequence ends 3 residues before the CDR3 terminus, with the missing tail filled in from the germline J gene. The rearrangement joins TRBV6-2 or TRBV6-3 to TRBJ2-5, with D perhaps TRBD2 (5 bases). Germline assignment: CDR1 MNHEY and CDR2 SVGEGT. This CDR3 has 15 amino acids. V shed 0 bases and J shed 2 bases, with 10 bases lying between them. CDR3 residues: CASSYSSLAQETQYF. The CDR3 bases that were read are TGTGCCAGCAGTTACTCGTCGCTAGCTCAAGAGACC.

This clone was seen repeatedly, ten times or more. The read halts 3 residues ahead of the CDR3 end, with the missing end drawn from the germline J gene. This chain joins TRBV5-1 and TRBJ1-6; possibly TRBD1 for D (6 bases). V was cut by 7 bases and J by 10 bases, with 18 bases left in between. The V gene's germline CDR1 is SGHRS and CDR2 YFSETQ. This CDR3 region has 14 residues. This chain's CDR3 is CASGGADAESPLHF. The DNA read from the CDR3 is TGCGCCAGCGGGGGGGCTGACGCCGAATCACCC. The variable domain in full, completed from reference TRBV5-1 and TRBJ1-6, reads KAGVTQTPRYLIKTRGQQVTLSCSPISGHRSVSWYQQTPGQGLQFLFEYFSETQRNKGNFPGRFSGRQFSNSRSEMNVSTLELGDSALYLCASGGADAESPLHFGNGTRLTVT.

This clone was seen a handful of times. The CDR3 goes on 3 residues after the read ends, and that part is filled in from the germline J gene. The rearrangement links TRBV20-1 to TRBJ2-7, with 13 positions matching TRBD2. This CDR3 contains 13 residues. CDR1 is DFQATT and CDR2 is SNEGSKA in the germline V gene (reference sequence). Germline trimming cut 8 bases from V and 5 bases from J; bases unmatched to any gene: 6. The CDR3 spells CSPGLAGVNEQYF. The DNA read from the CDR3 is TGCAGTCCTGGACTAGCGGGAGTCAACGAG.

This clone showed up just a few times. The read finishes 3 residues shy of the CDR3 end, and the germline J gene is used to complete it. This sequence joins TRBV30 and TRBJ2-4; a possible D gene is TRBD2 (5 bases). Germline V gene lookup returns CDR1 GTSNPN and CDR2 SVGIG (reference sequence). The CDR3 has 13 amino acids. Partial CDR3 DNA: TGTGCCTGGAGTGTAGCGGCCGAGGATGGT. Residues: CAWSVAAEDG. The whole CDR3 sequence reads CAWSVAAEDGQYF.

A note on this clone: At one boundary the junction diverges from the germline segment, which might be a read error. Read sequence stops 3 residues before the CDR3 end, and the germline J gene provides the missing end. Other DNA sequences within the sample encode an identical CDR3. V gene TRBV30 combines with J gene TRBJ1-3; D call uncertain. The germline V gene has CDR1 GTSNPN and CDR2 SVGIG (reference sequence). The CDR3 spans 12 residues. CDR3 DNA (partial): TGTGCCTGGAGAGGAGGGCGAAACACT. Residues: CAWRGGRNT. The whole CDR3 is CAWRGGRNTIYF.

As regards this clone: Read sequence stops 3 residues before the CDR3 end, and the germline J gene provides the missing end. This chain joins TRBV13 and TRBJ2-1; the match to TRBD2 covers 9 bases. Germline-derived CDR1 and CDR2 are PRHDT and FYEKMQ (reference sequence). Germline trimming cut 5 bases from V and 1 base from J; bases unmatched to any gene: 9. The CDR3 has 17 amino acids. The sequenced part of the CDR3 DNA is TGTGCCAGCAGCGACACACCAACTAGCGGGTCCTACAATGAG. Translation: CASSDTPTSGSYNE. The CDR3 in full is CASSDTPTSGSYNEQFF.

Ten or more counts support this clone. The read ends 3 residues early relative to the CDR3; the germline J gene fills the gap. The rearrangement links TRBV2 to TRBJ1-1; possibly TRBD1 for D (6 bases). The CDR3 consists of 15 residues. CDR1 is SNHLY, CDR2 FYNNEI, per germline. The germline V and J ends were trimmed by 2 bases and 5 bases, with 15 bases remaining between them. This CDR3 reads CASSESRVQGTEAFF. CDR3 bases read: TGTGCCAGCAGTGAAAGCCGGGTCCAGGGGACTGAA.

This clone was observed at least ten times. The CDR3 is cut off 3 residues early in the read; its end comes from the germline J gene. The rearrangement links TRBV4-2 to TRBJ2-3; no reliable D call. The CDR3 length is 14 residues. V gave up 0 bases and J gave up 2 bases, with 6 bases separating them. From germline, CDR1 is LGHNA and CDR2 YNFKEQ. The CDR3 region is CASSQDKSTDTQYF. The CDR3 DNA, read in part, is TGTGCCAGCAGCCAAGATAAATCCACAGATACG.

This clone was counted many times. Coverage ceases 3 residues before the CDR3 finishes, and the germline J gene fills in the end. This rearrangement joins TRBV7-3 to TRBJ2-1; 8 bases map to TRBD2. V lost 2 bases and J lost 3; bases outside the gene matches: 0. Germline CDR1 SGHTA, CDR2 FQGTGA. There are 14 residues in the CDR3. This chain's CDR3 is CASSLGTSYNEQFF. Partial CDR3 DNA: TGTGCCAGCAGCTTAGGGACTAGCTACAATGAG. Full variable domain (outside the CDR3, taken from reference TRBV7-3 and TRBJ2-1): GAGVSQTPSNKVTEKGKYVELRCDPISGHTALYWYRQSLGQGPEFLIYFQGTGAADDSGLPNDRFFAVRPEGSVSTLKIQRTERGDSAVYLCASSLGTSYNEQFFGPGTRLTVL.

This clone has more than one count but fewer than ten. The CDR3: CASSLSGGLSEQFF. The DNA read from the CDR3 is TGTGCCAGCAGCCTGAGCGGGGGTTTGAGTGAG. V and J are TRBV7-9 and TRBJ2-1, with TRBD2 matching over 8 bases. The DNA ends 3 residues before the CDR3 does, and the rest of the CDR3 is filled in from the germline J gene. Trimming cost V 5 bases and J 9 bases; bases outside gene matches: 9. Germline V gene sequence: CDR1 SEHNR, CDR2 FQNEAQ (reference sequence). This CDR3 spans 14 amino acids.

The table lists this clone with many counts. The read ends 3 residues early relative to the CDR3; the germline J gene fills the gap. The chain links TRBV30 to TRBJ1-5, with D maybe TRBD1 (5 bases). Trimming pared 4 bases from V and 0 bases from J, leaving 13 bases between. Germline CDR1 reads GTSNPN; CDR2 reads SVGIG (reference sequence). This CDR3 contains 15 residues. CDR3 residues: CAWNLRGYSNQPQHF. The DNA read from the CDR3 is TGTGCCTGGAACCTGCGGGGGTATAGCAATCAGCCC.

Many counts were recorded for this clone. The read is 3 residues too short to cover the CDR3 end, so that end is filled in from the germline J gene. V gene TRBV20-1 combines with J gene TRBJ2-3, with unresolved D. This CDR3 is 14 amino acids long. Germline CDR1 reads DFQATT; CDR2 reads SNEGSKA (reference sequence). The ends were cut back, 5 bases at V and 2 bases at J, with 14 bases in the middle. The CDR3: CSARPSVITDTQYF. Partial CDR3 DNA: TGCAGTGCTCGCCCATCAGTTATCACAGATACG.

This clone was observed at least ten times. With the read ending 3 residues before the CDR3 end, the germline J gene is used to fill in that end. The gene calls are TRBV18 and TRBJ2-3; 12 positions agree with TRBD2. CDR1 and CDR2 (germline): KGHSH, LQKENI. The CDR3 loop spans 16 amino acids. The junction had 5 bases not matched to a gene; V was cut back by 4 bases and J by 3 bases. The CDR3 sequence is CASSRKTSGSTDTQYF. The CDR3 DNA, read in part, is TGTGCCAGCTCACGCAAGACTAGCGGGAGTACAGATACG. The complete variable domain, with remaining parts taken from reference TRBV18 and TRBJ2-3, reads NAGVMQNPRHLVRRRGQEARLRCSPMKGHSHVYWYRQLPEEGLKFMVYLQKENIIDESGMPKERFSAEFPKEGPSILRIQQVVRGDSAAYFCASSRKTSGSTDTQYFGPGTRLTVL.

Concerning this clone itself: The CDR3 is cut off 3 residues early in the read; its end comes from the germline J gene. The rearrangement uses TRBV19 and TRBJ1-6; tentative D call: TRBD1 (6 bases). The CDR3 totals 16 residues. Trimming stripped 5 bases from V and 7 bases from J, with 18 bases between. Germline V lookup: CDR1 LNHDA, CDR2 SQIVND (reference sequence). The part of the CDR3 DNA that was read is TGTGCCAGTAGTCCCATTCTTGGACAGAGAAATTCACCC. Translating it yields CASSPILGQRNSP. The CDR3 reads in full as CASSPILGQRNSPLHF.

To note about this clone: Sequencing ends 3 residues short of the CDR3 end; the germline J gene provides the rest. Other DNA sequences in this specimen translate into the identical CDR3. The chain uses TRBV18 and TRBJ2-2; tentative D call: TRBD1 (9 bases). The CDR3 is 19 amino acids. Germline V gives CDR1 KGHSH, CDR2 LQKENI. Trimming removed 6 bases from V and 5 bases from J, with 28 bases in between. The sequenced part of the CDR3 DNA is TGTGCCAGCTCCCCCCCACAGGGGGCCAGCGGGAGTCGTACCGGGGAG. Translation: CASSPPQGASGSRTGE. The whole CDR3 is CASSPPQGASGSRTGELFF. Based on the CDR3 plus reference TRBV18 and TRBJ2-2, the full variable domain is NAGVMQNPRHLVRRRGQEARLRCSPMKGHSHVYWYRQLPEEGLKFMVYLQKENIIDESGMPKERFSAEFPKEGPSILRIQQVVRGDSAAYFCASSPPQGASGSRTGELFFGEGSRLTVL.

This clone appeared many times. The read gets to within 3 residues of the CDR3 end, and the germline J gene fills in the rest. J is TRBJ2-7 and V is TRBV5-4; a weak D match, TRBD2 (5 bases). Germline CDR1 and CDR2: SGHNT and YYREEE (reference sequence). CDR3 length: 14 amino acids. V lost 0 bases and J lost 2, with 9 bases in between. CDR3 DNA (partial): TGTGCCAGCAGCTTGGAAAGCGGAACCTACGAG. Translation: CASSLESGTYE. The full CDR3 reads CASSLESGTYEQYF. The full variable domain, in which reference TRBV5-4 and TRBJ2-7 provide the parts outside the CDR3, is ETGVTQSPTHLIKTRGQQVTLRCSSQSGHNTVSWYQQALGQGPQFIFQYYREEENGRGNFPPRFSGLQFPNYSSELNVNALELDDSALYLCASSLESGTYEQYFGPGTRLTVT.

This clone was counted a few times. With the read ending 3 residues before the CDR3 end, the germline J gene is used to fill in that end. This chain joins TRBV29-1 and TRBJ1-2; D unclear. V lost 6 bases and J lost 4, with 12 bases in between. The CDR3 consists of 12 residues. Per germline, CDR1 SQVTM and CDR2 ANQGSEA. The CDR3 DNA, read in part, is TGCAGCGTCGAGGAGGGCGCCTATGGC. Translating gives CSVEEGAYG. The whole CDR3 reads CSVEEGAYGYTF.

The sample holds many counts of this clone. The read stops 3 residues short of the end of the CDR3; the missing end is completed from the germline J gene. The chain recombines TRBV7-6 with TRBJ2-5, with TRBD2 identical over 9 bases. The CDR3 totals 14 residues. The junction had 3 bases not matched to a gene; V was cut back by 7 bases and J by 0 bases. Germline values: CDR1 SGHVS, CDR2 FNYEAQ. The sequenced CDR3 bases are TGTGCCAGCATGACTAGCGGAAACCAAGAGACC. Its translation: CASMTSGNQET. The entire CDR3 is CASMTSGNQETQYF.

This clone was seen repeatedly, ten times or more. The read stops 3 residues short of the end of the CDR3; the missing end is completed from the germline J gene. The rearrangement links TRBV4-2 to TRBJ2-7; 16 bases align to TRBD2. Per germline, CDR1 LGHNA and CDR2 YNFKEQ. CDR3 length equals 17 residues. With V trimmed by 4 bases and J by 2 bases, 5 bases remained unmatched. CDR3 sequence: CASSPGLAGGIAYEQYF. The sequenced part of the CDR3 DNA is TGTGCCAGCAGCCCGGGACTAGCGGGAGGGATAGCCTACGAG.

With regard to this clone: Coverage ceases 3 residues before the CDR3 finishes, and the germline J gene fills in the end. V gene TRBV16 combines with J gene TRBJ1-5; D ambiguous. Germline V lookup: CDR1 KGHSY, CDR2 FQNENV. Trimming cost V 3 bases and J 5 bases, with 8 bases left between them. The CDR3 sequence is 13 residues long. The CDR3 is CASSQGRYQPQHF. The sequenced part of the CDR3 DNA is TGTGCCAGCAGCCAGGGCAGATATCAGCCC. The whole variable domain, filled in from reference TRBV16 and TRBJ1-5, reads GEEVAQTPKHLVRGEGQKAKLYCAPIKGHSYVFWYQQVLKNEFKFLISFQNENVFDETGMPKERFSAKCLPNSPCSLEIQATKLEDSAVYFCASSQGRYQPQHFGDGTRLSIL.

This clone showed up many times. The read terminates 3 residues before the CDR3 end, so the remaining end is supplied by the germline J gene. The chain combines TRBV5-1 with TRBJ2-3, with 9 bases aligning to TRBD2. Germline loops: CDR1 SGHRS, CDR2 YFSETQ. With 0 bases clipped from V and 2 bases from J, the junction kept 4 bases outside the gene matches. The CDR3 consists of 16 residues. CDR3 bases read: TGCGCCAGCAGCTTGGGACTAGCGGAATACACAGATACG. Protein product: CASSLGLAEYTDT. The full-length CDR3 reads as CASSLGLAEYTDTQYF.

This clone was observed a handful of times. The observed sequence ends 3 residues before the CDR3 terminus, with the missing tail filled in from the germline J gene. V gene TRBV30 combines with J gene TRBJ1-2, with D hard to call. The CDR3 length is 16 residues. Germline V lookup: CDR1 GTSNPN, CDR2 SVGIG (reference sequence). CDR3 DNA, as far as it was read: TGTGCCTGGAGTGTACGTGTTAGCGGGATAAACTACGAC. Encoded protein: CAWSVRVSGINYD. The entire CDR3 protein reads CAWSVRVSGINYDYTF.

This clone appeared a few times. The CDR3 is cut off 3 residues early in the read; its end comes from the germline J gene. The V call is TRBV5-1, the J call TRBJ2-7; D possibly corresponds to TRBD2 (7 bases). The CDR3 totals 15 residues. Germline lookup yields CDR1 SGHRS and CDR2 YFSETQ. Between the trimmed V and J ends, which lost 3 bases and 0 bases, there was a span of 13 bases. CDR3 DNA (partial): TGCGCCAGCAGCTGGGGGCTAGCGGACTCCTACGAG. This sequence encodes CASSWGLADSYE. The whole CDR3 reads CASSWGLADSYEQYF.

This clone was recorded many times. The sequenced fragment ends 3 residues before the CDR3 boundary, so the rest is inferred from the germline J gene. The V gene is TRBV5-4, the J gene TRBJ2-3; D might be TRBD2 (6 bases). V dropped 1 base and J dropped 0 bases, with 12 bases sitting between them. The CDR3 has 16 residues. Germline V gene sequence: CDR1 SGHNT, CDR2 YYREEE (reference sequence). The CDR3 loop is CASSLLIADSTDTQYF. The DNA read from the CDR3 is TGTGCCAGCAGCTTGTTAATAGCGGATAGCACAGATACG.

The sample holds many counts of this clone. Partial CDR3 DNA: TGTGCCAGTAGTAGCACCGGGGACACCGGGGAG. Translating it yields CASSSTGDTGE. The CDR3, in full, reads CASSSTGDTGELFF. This rearrangement joins TRBV19 to TRBJ2-2; D may be TRBD2 (5 bases). Read sequence stops 3 residues before the CDR3 end, and the germline J gene provides the missing end. The V and J ends lost 4 bases and 3 bases respectively, with 9 bases between them. Germline CDR1 and CDR2: LNHDA and SQIVND (reference sequence). The CDR3 has 14 amino acids.

Many counts were recorded for this clone. The missing CDR3 end, 3 residues past where the read stops, is filled in from the germline J gene. The V call is TRBV5-1, the J call TRBJ2-1, with 7 bases identical to TRBD2. The germline V gene has CDR1 SGHRS and CDR2 YFSETQ. The CDR3 contains 16 residues. V shed 1 base and J 7 bases; nucleotides not matched to a gene: 11. The CDR3 reads CASSLNAGVFRNEQFF. The covered CDR3 bases are TGCGCCAGCAGCTTGAATGCGGGAGTCTTCAGAAATGAG.

This clone has ten or more counts. The sequenced fragment ends 3 residues before the CDR3 boundary, so the rest is inferred from the germline J gene. The chain carries TRBV19 and TRBJ1-1; D is possibly TRBD1 (5 bases). This CDR3 comprises 14 residues. The germline CDR1 and CDR2 sequences are LNHDA and SQIVND (reference sequence). The V gene lost 6 bases and the J gene lost 2 bases, with 13 bases spanning the gap. This CDR3 reads CASRDGQTNTEAFF. The DNA read from the CDR3 is TGTGCCAGTAGGGATGGACAAACTAACACTGAA.

This clone was found many times. The CDR3 end falls 3 residues outside the read, so it is completed with the germline J gene. The chain combines TRBV11-2 with TRBJ1-1; D gene unclear. Germline lookup yields CDR1 SGHAT and CDR2 FQNNGV. The CDR3 contains 13 residues. The CDR3 sequence: CASSLDPNFKAFF. Partial CDR3 DNA: TGTGCCAGCAGCTTAGATCCAAACTTTAAA.

This clone was detected only a few times. The read ends 3 residues early relative to the CDR3; the germline J gene fills the gap. This specimen includes other DNA sequences encoding the same CDR3. The chain carries TRBV18 and TRBJ2-3, with 7 bases aligning to TRBD2. The CDR3 runs to 15 residues. Germline CDR1 reads KGHSH; CDR2 reads LQKENI. Unmatched junction bases numbered 10, after V lost 6 bases and J lost 4 bases. The CDR3 DNA, read in part, is TGTGCCAGCTCGCCGGGGGACTATCCCTCAGATACG. It specifies CASSPGDYPSDT. The CDR3 reads in full as CASSPGDYPSDTQYF.